This passage covers 10 T cell receptor beta chains from one sample sequenced in a study of CD8+ T cells in alopecia areata. As the sequencing template, cDNA was produced by extracting RNA and reverse transcribing it. Sequencing was performed with immunoSEQ multiplex PCR; in TCRdb, only in-frame clones are kept and a portion is missing. In the table there are 150,000 to 200,000 clones, 50% to 75% of which are singletons. Regarding treatment: oral pan-JAK inhibitor, 5-10 mg twice daily. This sample comprised CD4+ T cells sorted from blood, obtained at approximately week 55, from a patient treated with tofacitinib. Receptor source: a human donor with alopecia areata.

The V call is TRBV2, the J call TRBJ1-1, with D unclear. CDR3 size: 12 residues. Germline assignment: CDR1 SNHLY and CDR2 FYNNEI. V was shortened by 8 bases and J by 5 bases, with 12 bases between the two germline ends. CDR3 loop: CASRPSLTEAFF. The CDR3 region has the DNA TGTGCCAGCCGCCCCTCTTTGACTGAAGCTTTCTTT.

The CDR3 nucleotides read TGTGCCAGCTCAAACGACGGGGCGGAGACCCAGTACTTC. Translating gives CASSNDGAETQYF. This sequence joins TRBV18 and TRBJ2-5, with D possibly being TRBD1 or TRBD2 (5 bases each). There are 13 residues in the CDR3. Germline assignment: CDR1 KGHSH and CDR2 LQKENI. V lost 5 bases to trimming and J lost 5 bases, with 12 bases between them.

Relative to its sample, this clone is medium-sized (0.01 to 0.1%). The chain joins TRBV7-3 to TRBJ2-3, with D perhaps matching TRBD2 (5 bases). Germline assignment: CDR1 SGHTA and CDR2 FQGTGA. Between the trimmed V and J ends, which lost 5 bases and 5 bases, there was a span of 8 bases. This CDR3 is built from 12 residues. The DNA for the CDR3 is TGTGCCAGCAGCCCGAGCGGAGATACGCAGTATTTT. It translates to CASSPSGDTQYF. Variable domain in full (rest from reference TRBV7-3 and TRBJ2-3): GAGVSQTPSNKVTEKGKYVELRCDPISGHTALYWYRQSLGQGPEFLIYFQGTGAADDSGLPNDRFFAVRPEGSVSTLKIQRTERGDSAVYLCASSPSGDTQYFGPGTRLTVL.

The rearrangement uses TRBV29-1 and TRBJ1-2; 10 nucleotides line up with TRBD1. The CDR3 is 12 amino acids. The germline gives CDR1 SQVTM, CDR2 ANQGSEA. V trimming: 5 bases; J trimming: 6 bases; junction bases outside the gene matches: 3. As DNA, the CDR3 is TGCAGCGTTTCGGACAGGGGGGATGGCTACACCTTC. Its protein product is CSVSDRGDGYTF.

Concerning this clone itself: The same CDR3 also results from other DNA sequences found in this sample. This chain connects TRBV2 to TRBJ2-5; 7 nucleotides match TRBD2. V trimming: 3 bases; J trimming: 4 bases; junction bases outside the gene matches: 5. The CDR3 runs to 14 residues. Germline-derived CDR1 and CDR2 are SNHLY and FYNNEI. The CDR3 coding sequence is TGTGCCAGCAGTGATGGGAGGGGCGGAGAGACCCAGTACTTC. Residues: CASSDGRGGETQYF.

J is TRBJ2-7 and V is TRBV2; no clear D. The germline V gene has CDR1 SNHLY and CDR2 FYNNEI. The CDR3 contains 12 residues. Trimming stripped 4 bases from V and 3 bases from J, with 7 bases between. This chain's CDR3 is CASSVQIYEQYF. In DNA form, the CDR3 reads TGTGCCAGCAGTGTACAGATCTACGAGCAGTACTTC.

This clone was seen more than once but under ten times. The rearrangement joins TRBV7-8 to TRBJ1-1; 11 nucleotides align to TRBD1. The CDR3 has 15 residues. Germline CDR1 is SGHVS and CDR2 is FQNEAQ. Trimming cost V 1 base and J 5 bases; bases outside gene matches: 3. The CDR3 reads CASSLVGQGGTEAFF. CDR3 nucleotide sequence: TGTGCCAGCAGCTTAGTGGGACAGGGGGGGACTGAAGCTTTCTTT.

Ten or more counts support this clone. The CDR3 loop reads CASSFVQGNGYTF. The CDR3 region has the DNA TGTGCCAGCAGCTTCGTACAGGGAAATGGCTACACCTTC. The chain recombines TRBV7-2 with TRBJ1-2; weak D call: TRBD1 (6 bases). Germline loops: CDR1 SGHTA, CDR2 FQGNSA. This CDR3 contains 13 residues. Between the trimmed V and J ends, which lost 3 bases and 6 bases, there was a span of 11 bases.

V usage is TRBV2 and J usage is TRBJ2-2; D unresolved. CDR3 length equals 11 residues. The V gene lost 7 bases and the J gene lost 3 bases, with 3 bases spanning the gap. Looked up from germline, CDR1 is SNHLY and CDR2 is FYNNEI. CDR3 in amino acids: CASKDTGELFF. CDR3 coding DNA: TGTGCCAGCAAGGACACCGGGGAGCTGTTTTTT.

The chain links TRBV27 to TRBJ1-5; D gene ambiguous. Trimming cost V 2 bases and J 11 bases, with 13 bases left between them. This CDR3 contains 13 residues. Germline values: CDR1 MNHEY, CDR2 SMNVEV (reference sequence). The CDR3 loop reads CASSLGFGMSQHF. The DNA of the CDR3 is TGTGCCAGCAGTTTAGGGTTCGGGATGTCCCAGCATTTT.